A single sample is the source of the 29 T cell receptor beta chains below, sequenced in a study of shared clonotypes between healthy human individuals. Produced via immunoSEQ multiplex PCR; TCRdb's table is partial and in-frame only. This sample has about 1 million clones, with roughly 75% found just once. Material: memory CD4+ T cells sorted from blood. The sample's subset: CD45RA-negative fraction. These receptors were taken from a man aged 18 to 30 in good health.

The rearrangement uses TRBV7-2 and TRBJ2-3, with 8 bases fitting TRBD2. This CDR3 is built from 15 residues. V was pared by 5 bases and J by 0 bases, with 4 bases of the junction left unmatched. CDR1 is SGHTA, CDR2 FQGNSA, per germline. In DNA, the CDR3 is TGTGCCAGCAGCCCGCGGGGGGTCAGCACAGATACGCAGTATTTT. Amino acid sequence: CASSPRGVSTDTQYF.

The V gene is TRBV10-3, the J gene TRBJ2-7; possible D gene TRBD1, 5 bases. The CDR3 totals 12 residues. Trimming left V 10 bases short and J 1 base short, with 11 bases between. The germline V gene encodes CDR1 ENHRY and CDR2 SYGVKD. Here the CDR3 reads CATSTDSYEQYF. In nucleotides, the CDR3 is TGTGCCACCTCGACAGATTCCTACGAGCAGTACTTC.

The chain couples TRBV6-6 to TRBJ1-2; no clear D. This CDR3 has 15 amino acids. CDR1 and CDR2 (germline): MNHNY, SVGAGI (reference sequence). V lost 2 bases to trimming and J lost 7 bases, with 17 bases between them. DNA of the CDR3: TGTGCCAGCAGTTACAGTTCGCCGGCAGCGGGTGGCTACACCTTC. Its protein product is CASSYSSPAAGGYTF.

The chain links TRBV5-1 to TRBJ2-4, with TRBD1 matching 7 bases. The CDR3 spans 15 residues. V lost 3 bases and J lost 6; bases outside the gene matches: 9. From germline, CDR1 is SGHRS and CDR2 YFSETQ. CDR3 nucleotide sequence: TGCGCCAGCAGCTCCGAAGACAGGGCTGGAAACATTCAGTACTTC. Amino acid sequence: CASSSEDRAGNIQYF.

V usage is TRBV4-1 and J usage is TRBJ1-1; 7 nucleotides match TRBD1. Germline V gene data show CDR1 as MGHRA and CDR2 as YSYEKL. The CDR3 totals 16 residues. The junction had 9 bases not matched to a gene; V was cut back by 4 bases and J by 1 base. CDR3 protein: CASSLSGGASNTEAFF. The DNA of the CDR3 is TGCGCCAGCAGCCTTTCAGGGGGAGCGTCGAACACTGAAGCTTTCTTT.

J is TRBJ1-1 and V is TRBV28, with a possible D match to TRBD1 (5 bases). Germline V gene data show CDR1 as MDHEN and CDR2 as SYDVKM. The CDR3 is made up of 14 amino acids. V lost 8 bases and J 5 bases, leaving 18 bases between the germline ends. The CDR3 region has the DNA TGTGCCAGCCGGGGACCAGGTTCTATGACTGAAGCTTTCTTT. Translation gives CASRGPGSMTEAFF.

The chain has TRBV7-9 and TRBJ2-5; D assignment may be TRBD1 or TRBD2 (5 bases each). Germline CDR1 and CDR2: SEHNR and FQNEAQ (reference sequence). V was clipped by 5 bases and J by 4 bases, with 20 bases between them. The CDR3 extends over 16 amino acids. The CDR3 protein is CASSPNRALGGETQYF. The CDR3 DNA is TGTGCCAGCAGCCCTAACCGGGCCCTTGGGGGAGAGACCCAGTACTTC.

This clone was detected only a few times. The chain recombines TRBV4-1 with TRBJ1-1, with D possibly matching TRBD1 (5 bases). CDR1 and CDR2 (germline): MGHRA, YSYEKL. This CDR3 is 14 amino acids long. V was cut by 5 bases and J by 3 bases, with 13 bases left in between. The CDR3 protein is CASSTRQTYTEAFF. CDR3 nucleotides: TGCGCCAGCAGCACGCGACAGACCTACACTGAAGCTTTCTTT.

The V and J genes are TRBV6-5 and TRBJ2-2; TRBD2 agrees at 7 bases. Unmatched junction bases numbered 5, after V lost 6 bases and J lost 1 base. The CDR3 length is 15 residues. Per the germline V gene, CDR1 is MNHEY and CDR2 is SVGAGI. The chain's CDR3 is CASRTTSLNTGELFF. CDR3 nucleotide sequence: TGTGCCAGCAGGACGACTAGCTTGAACACCGGGGAGCTGTTTTTT.

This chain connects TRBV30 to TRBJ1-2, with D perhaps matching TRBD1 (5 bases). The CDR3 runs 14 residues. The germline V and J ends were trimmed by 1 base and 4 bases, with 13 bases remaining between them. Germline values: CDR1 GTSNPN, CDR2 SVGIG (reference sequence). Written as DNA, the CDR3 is TGTGCCTGGAGTGCGGATCCGGGGACCTATGGCTACACCTTC. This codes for CAWSADPGTYGYTF.

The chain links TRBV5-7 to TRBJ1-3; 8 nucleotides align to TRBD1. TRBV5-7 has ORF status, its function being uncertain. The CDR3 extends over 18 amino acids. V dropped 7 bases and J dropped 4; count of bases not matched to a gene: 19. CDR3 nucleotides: TGTGCCAGCTTCTGGATCTTTGACAGGGGAACCTGCGGAAACACCATATATTTT. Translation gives CASFWIFDRGTCGNTIYF.

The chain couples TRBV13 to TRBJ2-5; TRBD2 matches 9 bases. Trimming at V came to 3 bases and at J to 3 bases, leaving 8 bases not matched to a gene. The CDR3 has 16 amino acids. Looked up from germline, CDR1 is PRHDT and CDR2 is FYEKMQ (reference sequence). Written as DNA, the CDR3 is TGTGCCAGCAGCTTTAGAAGCGGGGGGCCTAAAGAGACCCAGTACTTC. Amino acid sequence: CASSFRSGGPKETQYF.

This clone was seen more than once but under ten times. Written as DNA, the CDR3 is TGTGCCAGCAGCGTAGGGACTAGCGGGGTGGAGACCCAGTACTTC. This sequence encodes CASSVGTSGVETQYF. The V and J genes are TRBV9 and TRBJ2-5; 12 bases map to TRBD2. CDR1 and CDR2 from the germline V gene are SGDLS and YYNGEE. This CDR3 has 15 amino acids. Germline trimming cut 0 bases from V and 5 bases from J; bases unmatched to any gene: 2.

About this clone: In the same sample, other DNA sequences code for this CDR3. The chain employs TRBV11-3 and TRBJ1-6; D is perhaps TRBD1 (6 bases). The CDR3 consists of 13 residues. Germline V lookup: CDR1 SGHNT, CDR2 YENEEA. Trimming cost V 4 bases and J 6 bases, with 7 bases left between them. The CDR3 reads CASSWTVNSPLHF. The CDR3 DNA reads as TGTGCCAGCAGCTGGACAGTTAATTCACCCCTCCACTTT. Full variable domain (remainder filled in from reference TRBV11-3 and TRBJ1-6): EAGVVQSPRYKIIEKKQPVAFWCNPISGHNTLYWYLQNLGQGPELLIRYENEEAVDDSQLPKDRFSAERLKGVDSTLKIQPAELGDSAVYLCASSWTVNSPLHFGNGTRLTVT.

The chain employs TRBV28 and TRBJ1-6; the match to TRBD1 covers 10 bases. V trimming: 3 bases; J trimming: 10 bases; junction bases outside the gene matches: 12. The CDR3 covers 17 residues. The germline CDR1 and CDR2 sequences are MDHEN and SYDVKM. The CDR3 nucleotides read TGTGCCAGCAGTTTTTTGGGGGGAGGGACAGGGGAATCACCCCTCCACTTT. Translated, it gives CASSFLGGGTGESPLHF.

CDR3 DNA sequence: TGTGCCTGGAGTCCAGGGGCGAGCTATGGCTACACCTTC. Its translation: CAWSPGASYGYTF. This chain links TRBV30 with TRBJ1-2; D perhaps matches TRBD1 (6 bases). Germline V gene data show CDR1 as GTSNPN and CDR2 as SVGIG (reference sequence). The V end lost 2 bases, the J end lost 4 bases, and 11 bases lay between the germline ends. There are 13 residues in the CDR3.

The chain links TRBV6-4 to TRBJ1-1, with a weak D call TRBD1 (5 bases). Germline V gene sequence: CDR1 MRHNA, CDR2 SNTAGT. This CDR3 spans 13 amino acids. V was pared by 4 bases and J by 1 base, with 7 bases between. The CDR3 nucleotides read TGTGCCAGCAGTGTACAGGCGAACACTGAAGCTTTCTTT. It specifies CASSVQANTEAFF.

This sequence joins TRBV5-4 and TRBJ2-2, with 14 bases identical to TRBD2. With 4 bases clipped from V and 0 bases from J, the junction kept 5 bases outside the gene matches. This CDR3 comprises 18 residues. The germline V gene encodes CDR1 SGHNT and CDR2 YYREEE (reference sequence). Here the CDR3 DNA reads TGTGCCAGCAGCCCGGGACTAGCGGGAGCCGCGAACACCGGGGAGCTGTTTTTT. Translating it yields CASSPGLAGAANTGELFF.

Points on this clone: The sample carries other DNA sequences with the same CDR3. The CDR3 bases are TGTGCCATCAGGGCGGACACTGAAGCTTTCTTT. It encodes CAIRADTEAFF. The chain carries TRBV10-3 and TRBJ1-1; D gene ambiguous. CDR1 is ENHRY and CDR2 is SYGVKD in the germline V gene. The CDR3 has 11 residues. V lost 6 bases to trimming and J lost 3 bases, with 5 bases between them.

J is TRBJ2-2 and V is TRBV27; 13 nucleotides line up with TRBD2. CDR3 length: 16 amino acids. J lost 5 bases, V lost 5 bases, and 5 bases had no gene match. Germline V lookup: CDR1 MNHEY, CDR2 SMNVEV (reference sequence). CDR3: CASSPLAGGRTGELFF. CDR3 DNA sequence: TGTGCCAGCAGTCCACTAGCGGGGGGGCGGACCGGGGAGCTGTTTTTT.

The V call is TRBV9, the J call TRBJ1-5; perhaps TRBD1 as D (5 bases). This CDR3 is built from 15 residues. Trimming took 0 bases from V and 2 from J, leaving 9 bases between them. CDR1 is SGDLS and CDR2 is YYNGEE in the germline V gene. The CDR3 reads CASSVGWGGNQPQHF. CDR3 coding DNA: TGTGCCAGCAGCGTAGGGTGGGGCGGCAATCAGCCCCAGCATTTT.

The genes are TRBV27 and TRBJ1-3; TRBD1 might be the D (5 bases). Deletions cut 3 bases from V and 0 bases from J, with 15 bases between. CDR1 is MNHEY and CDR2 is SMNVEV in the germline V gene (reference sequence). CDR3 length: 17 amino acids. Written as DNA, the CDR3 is TGTGCCAGCAGTTTTGACCGGGACCGACGCTCTGGAAACACCATATATTTT. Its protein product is CASSFDRDRRSGNTIYF.

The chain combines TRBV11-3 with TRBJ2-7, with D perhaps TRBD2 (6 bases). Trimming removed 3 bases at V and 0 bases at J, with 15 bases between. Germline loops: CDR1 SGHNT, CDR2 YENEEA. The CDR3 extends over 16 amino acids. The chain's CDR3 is CASSFVATGSSYEQYF. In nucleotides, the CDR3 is TGTGCCAGCAGCTTTGTCGCCACCGGGAGCTCCTACGAGCAGTACTTC. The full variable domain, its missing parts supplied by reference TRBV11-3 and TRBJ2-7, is EAGVVQSPRYKIIEKKQPVAFWCNPISGHNTLYWYLQNLGQGPELLIRYENEEAVDDSQLPKDRFSAERLKGVDSTLKIQPAELGDSAVYLCASSFVATGSSYEQYFGPGTRLTVT.

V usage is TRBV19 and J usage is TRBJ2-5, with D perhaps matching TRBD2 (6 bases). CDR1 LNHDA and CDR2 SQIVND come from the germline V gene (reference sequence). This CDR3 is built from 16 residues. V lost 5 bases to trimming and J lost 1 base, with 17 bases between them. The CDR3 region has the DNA TGTGCCAGTAGTCCTCGACTAGGAGGAATCCAAGAGACCCAGTACTTC. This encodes CASSPRLGGIQETQYF.

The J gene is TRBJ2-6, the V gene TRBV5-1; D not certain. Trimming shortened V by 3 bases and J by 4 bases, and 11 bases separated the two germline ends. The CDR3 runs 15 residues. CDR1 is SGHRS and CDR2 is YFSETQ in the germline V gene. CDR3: CASSSNSAGANVLTF. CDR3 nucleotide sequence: TGCGCCAGCAGCTCTAACAGCGCCGGGGCCAACGTCCTGACTTTC.

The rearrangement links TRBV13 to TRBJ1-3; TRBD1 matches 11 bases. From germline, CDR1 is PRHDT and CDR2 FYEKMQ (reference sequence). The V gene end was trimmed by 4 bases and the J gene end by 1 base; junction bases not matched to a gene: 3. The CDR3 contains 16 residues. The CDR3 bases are TGTGCCAGCAGCTGGGGACAGGGGGGGTCTGGAAACACCATATATTTT. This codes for CASSWGQGGSGNTIYF.

The CDR3 loop reads CASSLAVGGAKTQYF. The CDR3 DNA reads TGCGCCAGCAGCTTGGCAGTCGGGGGGGCGAAGACCCAGTACTTC. The chain links TRBV5-1 to TRBJ2-5, with TRBD2 identical over 8 bases. CDR3 length: 15 residues. From germline, CDR1 is SGHRS and CDR2 YFSETQ. The ends lost 0 bases at V and 6 bases at J; junction bases unmatched: 7.

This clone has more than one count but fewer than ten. For the CDR3, the DNA is TGCGCCAGCAGCTTGGTAAACGGCGGACACTACGAGCAGTACTTC. Translation: CASSLVNGGHYEQYF. The chain joins TRBV5-1 to TRBJ2-7, with D tentatively TRBD1 (5 bases). Germline loops: CDR1 SGHRS, CDR2 YFSETQ. V was clipped by 0 bases and J by 3 bases, with 13 bases between them. This CDR3 contains 15 residues.

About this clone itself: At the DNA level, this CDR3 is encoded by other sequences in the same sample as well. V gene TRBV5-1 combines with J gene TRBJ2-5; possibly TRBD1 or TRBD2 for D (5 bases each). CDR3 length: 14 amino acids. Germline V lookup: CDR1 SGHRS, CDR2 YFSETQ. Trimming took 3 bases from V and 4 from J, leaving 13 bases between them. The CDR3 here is CASSSGLGAETQYF. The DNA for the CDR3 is TGCGCCAGCAGCTCTGGACTTGGGGCAGAGACCCAGTACTTC.